The clone carrying this TCR beta chain was recorded at least ten times. The antigen is not known. Each patient was aged 18 to 65 and had newly diagnosed hyperthyroidism of under 2 months' duration. V dropped 8 bases and J dropped 4 bases, with 8 bases sitting between them. In germline, CDR1 is SEHNR, CDR2 FQNEAQ (reference sequence). The CDR3 runs 12 residues. These data are taken from a study of T cells in Graves' hyperthyroidism and ophthalmopathy. Overall study findings and caveats: Among thyroid clonotypes expanded above 0.001, most also appeared in blood. The model anticipated ophthalmopathy a median about six months pre-onset. From stable hyperthyroidism, ophthalmopathy was separated by a 13 V-J model.

RNA transcripts gave rise to amplified TCR beta CDR3 regions. HTBI primers were used for first-round RT-PCR of the TCR CDR3. Each CDR3 protein is one row after TCRdb ran MiXCR on the multiplex PCR reads. The sample carries some 350,000 distinct CDR3 sequences, around a sixth recorded once. This receptor was obtained from a woman younger than 35 with Graves' hyperthyroidism that later progressed to Graves' ophthalmopathy. The sequenced sample consisted of blood. This chain joins TRBV7-9 and TRBJ1-4, with D perhaps TRBD1 (5 bases). The CDR3 bases are TGTGCCAGCCGAAGGGGTAATGAAAAACTGTTTTTT. Amino acids: CASRRGNEKLFF.